Below, 19 T cell receptor beta chains from the same sample are listed, as sequenced in a study of OX40 agonist ivuxolimab in advanced cancers. Profiling relied on immunoSEQ multiplex PCR, and the TCRdb table lists in-frame clones only, not all of them. The top ten clones hold 6.9% of a sample with tens of thousands of clones, about 80% of them seen once. Sequencing used CD4+ or CD8+ T cells sorted from blood, obtained in a trial of the OX40 agonist ivuxolimab. Receptors originate from an adult with an advanced solid tumor such as melanoma, head and neck, liver or kidney cancer.

The chain combines TRBV11-2 with TRBJ1-1; no reliable D call. V was trimmed by 6 bases and J by 3 bases, leaving 11 bases between them. The CDR3 covers 13 residues. Looked up from germline, CDR1 is SGHAT and CDR2 is FQNNGV. The CDR3 coding sequence is TGTGCCAGCAGAATGGCGCTATACACTGAAGCTTTCTTT. Translated, it gives CASRMALYTEAFF. Full variable domain (rest looked up from reference TRBV11-2 and TRBJ1-1): EAGVAQSPRYKIIEKRQSVAFWCNPISGHATLYWYQQILGQGPKLLIQFQNNGVVDDSQLPKDRFSAERLKGVDSTLKIQPAKLEDSAVYLCASRMALYTEAFFGQGTRLTVV.

The rearrangement joins TRBV19 to TRBJ1-5; D call uncertain. The CDR3 spans 14 residues. Trimming removed 1 base at V and 3 bases at J, with 7 bases between. Germline V gives CDR1 LNHDA, CDR2 SQIVND (reference sequence). The DNA of the CDR3 is TGTGCCAGTAGTATAGTAGGGAACAATCAGCCCCAGCATTTT. The encoded protein is CASSIVGNNQPQHF.

The chain combines TRBV2 with TRBJ1-5; D is perhaps TRBD1 (6 bases). V gave up 3 bases and J gave up 6 bases, with 15 bases separating them. CDR3 length equals 15 residues. The V gene's germline CDR1 is SNHLY and CDR2 FYNNEI. The CDR3 spells CASSDLGGRSQPQHF. The CDR3 nucleotides read TGTGCCAGCAGTGATTTAGGGGGAAGAAGTCAGCCCCAGCATTTT.

The chain carries TRBV28 and TRBJ2-7, with D possibly being TRBD1 or TRBD2 (6 bases each). The CDR3 has 14 amino acids. With 8 bases removed from V and 9 bases from J, the gap between germline ends came to 23 bases. Per the germline V gene, CDR1 is MDHEN and CDR2 is SYDVKM. The CDR3 region is CASGGHRVTWAQYF. The CDR3, as DNA: TGTGCCAGCGGGGGGCACAGGGTAACCTGGGCGCAGTACTTC.

CDR3 nucleotide sequence: TGTGCCAGCAGCTTTGGAGGGAACACCGGGGAGCTGTTTTTT. This codes for CASSFGGNTGELFF. The gene calls are TRBV7-9 and TRBJ2-2; TRBD2 is a possible D gene (5 bases). This CDR3 is built from 14 residues. Germline lookup yields CDR1 SEHNR and CDR2 FQNEAQ (reference sequence). V lost 3 bases to trimming and J lost 1 base, with 6 bases between them.

V usage is TRBV5-1 and J usage is TRBJ1-2; tentatively, D is TRBD1 (6 bases). Germline CDR1 is SGHRS and CDR2 is YFSETQ. Trimming removed 6 bases at V and 4 bases at J, with 22 bases between. The CDR3 consists of 16 residues. The CDR3 here is CASTSHPGTIGYGYTF. The CDR3, as DNA: TGCGCCAGCACTTCCCACCCCGGGACAATTGGCTATGGCTACACCTTC.

The chain is built from TRBV27 and TRBJ2-1; TRBD2 matches at 11 bases. CDR3 length: 15 residues. CDR1 MNHEY and CDR2 SMNVEV come from the germline V gene (reference sequence). V lost 3 bases and J lost 4; bases outside the gene matches: 2. The CDR3 protein is CASSFSGREYNEQFF. CDR3 in DNA: TGTGCCAGCAGTTTTAGCGGGAGGGAGTACAATGAGCAGTTCTTC.

The chain is built from TRBV5-4 and TRBJ1-1, with no clear D. The V gene's germline CDR1 is SGHNT and CDR2 YYREEE (reference sequence). Trimming removed 2 bases at V and 4 bases at J, with 15 bases between. The CDR3 spans 15 residues. CDR3 sequence reads: CASSLPRGLGTEAFF. CDR3 nucleotides: TGTGCCAGCAGCTTACCCCGTGGCCTGGGCACTGAAGCTTTCTTT.

This rearrangement joins TRBV27 to TRBJ2-3; D remains unclear. Per the germline V gene, CDR1 is MNHEY and CDR2 is SMNVEV (reference sequence). The CDR3 sequence is 11 residues long. Trimming removed 5 bases at V and 9 bases at J, with 9 bases between. The CDR3 coding sequence is TGTGCCAGCAGTGCTGGCGCGACGCAGTATTTT. Encoded protein: CASSAGATQYF.

The rearrangement uses TRBV30 and TRBJ1-2, with D possibly being TRBD1 (6 bases). Trimming removed 2 bases at V and 8 bases at J, with 18 bases between. This CDR3 has 14 amino acids. The germline V gene encodes CDR1 GTSNPN and CDR2 SVGIG (reference sequence). Written as DNA, the CDR3 is TGTGCCTGGAGTAATTACAGGGACTTTTGGGGCTACACCTTC. It is translated as CAWSNYRDFWGYTF.

The chain joins TRBV7-2 to TRBJ2-7; D ambiguous. Germline loops: CDR1 SGHTA, CDR2 FQGNSA. CDR3 length: 14 amino acids. With 4 bases removed from V and 0 bases from J, the gap between germline ends came to 10 bases. CDR3 region: CASSSQKGSYEQYF. As DNA, the CDR3 is TGTGCCAGCAGCTCTCAGAAGGGCTCCTACGAGCAGTACTTC.

The V and J genes are TRBV30 and TRBJ2-1; D tentatively reads TRBD1 or TRBD2 (5 bases each). Germline V CDR1 and CDR2: GTSNPN, SVGIG (reference sequence). The CDR3 covers 16 residues. With 5 bases removed from V and 0 bases from J, the gap between germline ends came to 17 bases. CDR3 coding DNA: TGTGCCTGGGCCACAGGACTCTCAAGCTCCTACAATGAGCAGTTCTTC. Residues: CAWATGLSSSYNEQFF.

The chain carries TRBV7-2 and TRBJ1-6; no clear D. The CDR3 totals 18 residues. Germline lookup yields CDR1 SGHTA and CDR2 FQGNSA. Deletions cut 2 bases from V and 1 base from J, with 15 bases between. CDR3 loop: CASSLSDLLISYNSPLHF. CDR3 DNA sequence: TGTGCCAGCAGCTTATCAGACTTACTGATTTCCTATAATTCACCCCTCCACTTT.

The chain is built from TRBV6-6 and TRBJ2-7; TRBD1 or TRBD2 may be the D gene (5 bases each). The V end was cut by 2 bases, the J end by 4 bases, with 12 bases between. The CDR3 covers 14 residues. The V gene's germline CDR1 is MNHNY and CDR2 SVGAGI (reference sequence). CDR3 coding DNA: TGTGCCAGCAGTTACGCAAGGGGCGGGTACGAGCAGTACTTC. It specifies CASSYARGGYEQYF.

The rearrangement joins TRBV9 to TRBJ2-2, with 13 positions matching TRBD2. After removal of 4 bases from V and 5 bases from J, the junction contained 2 bases not matched to a gene. The CDR3 has 15 amino acids. Germline-derived CDR1 and CDR2 are SGDLS and YYNGEE. CDR3 nucleotides: TGTGCCAGCAGCACTAGCGGGGGGGCAACCGGGGAGCTGTTTTTT. Residues: CASSTSGGATGELFF. The full variable domain, completed using reference TRBV9 and TRBJ2-2, is DSGVTQTPKHLITATGQRVTLRCSPRSGDLSVYWYQQSLDQGLQFLIQYYNGEERAKGNILERFSAQQFPDLHSELNLSSLELGDSALYFCASSTSGGATGELFFGEGSRLTVL.

The V gene is TRBV11-1, the J gene TRBJ2-3; 9 bases agree with TRBD2. J lost 6 bases, V lost 5 bases, and 9 bases had no gene match. Per the germline V gene, CDR1 is SGHAT and CDR2 is FQDESV (reference sequence). This CDR3 comprises 15 residues. This chain's CDR3 is CASSEGLAQRDTQYF. The CDR3 coding sequence is TGTGCCAGCAGCGAAGGACTAGCGCAACGTGATACGCAGTATTTT.

On this clone: This sample includes further DNA sequences coding for the same CDR3. The V gene is TRBV19, the J gene TRBJ2-3, with D perhaps TRBD1 or TRBD2 (5 bases each). CDR3 length equals 15 residues. V was clipped by 4 bases and J by 0 bases, with 11 bases between them. The germline V gene has CDR1 LNHDA and CDR2 SQIVND (reference sequence). The CDR3 DNA reads as TGTGCCAGTAGTAAGAGGGGCCCTAGCACAGATACGCAGTATTTT. Its protein is CASSKRGPSTDTQYF.

The chain combines TRBV18 with TRBJ2-1, with TRBD2 identical over 8 bases. The CDR3 contains 12 residues. Germline trimming cut 5 bases from V and 9 bases from J; bases unmatched to any gene: 3. CDR1 is KGHSH and CDR2 is LQKENI in the germline V gene. As DNA, the CDR3 is TGTGCCAGCTCAACAACTAGCGGTGAGCAGTTCTTC. Its protein product is CASSTTSGEQFF.

The chain uses TRBV29-1 and TRBJ1-5, with TRBD1 matching over 10 bases. The V gene end was trimmed by 6 bases and the J gene end by 5 bases; junction bases not matched to a gene: 1. The CDR3 loop spans 12 amino acids. The V gene's germline CDR1 is SQVTM and CDR2 ANQGSEA. The CDR3 spells CSVGQGDQPQHF. The CDR3 DNA reads TGCAGCGTCGGACAGGGGGATCAGCCCCAGCATTTT.